One sample yielded the 28 T cell receptor beta chains listed below, sequenced in a study of Graves' ophthalmopathy and Graves' hyperthyroidism. Amplified material comprised TCR beta CDR3 regions derived from RNA transcripts. HTBI-primed RT-PCR formed the first round, and a multiplex PCR formed the second. TCRdb redid the calling of the multiplex PCR reads with MiXCR, one entry per CDR3 protein. Altogether over 200,000 distinct CDR3 sequences are present, under 30% being singletons, with the ten largest covering approximately 8.6%. Sequenced input: peripheral blood. These receptor sequences come from a man aged 45-60 years with Graves' ophthalmopathy.

This clonotype was seen ten or more times. This sequence joins TRBV9 and TRBJ2-5, with D uncertain. The germline V gene encodes CDR1 SGDLS and CDR2 YYNGEE. V lost 1 base and J lost 0, with 4 bases in between. This CDR3 spans 13 amino acids. The CDR3 coding sequence is TGTGCCAGCAGCGTATCCAACCAAGAGACCCAGTACTTC. This sequence encodes CASSVSNQETQYF.

This clonotype was detected only once. V and J are TRBV13 and TRBJ2-5; TRBD2 might be the D (5 bases). From germline, CDR1 is PRHDT and CDR2 FYEKMQ (reference sequence). V was shortened by 3 bases and J by 3 bases, with 14 bases between the two germline ends. The CDR3 is 15 residues long. The CDR3 sequence: CASSLRFLREETQYF. The CDR3 DNA sequence: TGTGCCAGCAGCTTGCGTTTCTTGAGGGAAGAGACCCAGTACTTC.

This chain connects TRBV19 to TRBJ1-2, with D tentatively TRBD1 (5 bases). Trimming left V 4 bases short and J 3 bases short, with 12 bases between. In germline, CDR1 is LNHDA, CDR2 SQIVND (reference sequence). The CDR3 length is 14 residues. As DNA, the CDR3 is TGTGCCAGTAGTACCCTACAGGACTACTATGGCTACACCTTC. Residues: CASSTLQDYYGYTF.

CDR3 sequence: CASRHRDRGAGNQPQHF. CDR3 bases: TGTGCCAGCAGACACCGGGACAGGGGCGCGGGGAATCAGCCCCAGCATTTT. The J gene is TRBJ1-5, the V gene TRBV6-1, with TRBD1 matching 10 bases. Looked up from germline, CDR1 is MNHNS and CDR2 is SASEGT. The length of the CDR3 is 17 residues. Germline trimming cut 6 bases from V and 4 bases from J; bases unmatched to any gene: 12.

This clonotype appeared a few times. The genes are TRBV19 and TRBJ2-7, with D possibly being TRBD2 (6 bases). Germline V gives CDR1 LNHDA, CDR2 SQIVND (reference sequence). Trimming shortened V by 9 bases and J by 2 bases, and 17 bases separated the two germline ends. The CDR3 is made up of 14 amino acids. The CDR3: CASAGLAGTYEQYF. The CDR3 coding sequence is TGTGCCAGCGCGGGACTCGCGGGAACCTACGAGCAGTACTTC.

V gene TRBV6-2 or TRBV6-3 combines with J gene TRBJ2-7, with TRBD2 matching 7 bases. The CDR3 runs 13 residues. J lost 2 bases, V lost 6 bases, and 4 bases had no gene match. Germline V CDR1 and CDR2: MNHEY, SVGEGT. CDR3 loop: CASRPSGTYEQYF. The DNA of the CDR3 is TGTGCCAGCAGACCTAGCGGCACCTACGAGCAGTACTTC.

This clonotype has ten or more counts. This sequence joins TRBV7-2 and TRBJ1-5; no clear D. The CDR3 contains 12 residues. Trimming removed 5 bases at V and 7 bases at J, with 9 bases between. Germline CDR1 SGHTA, CDR2 FQGNSA. CDR3 in DNA: TGTGCCAGCAGCAGCCCCCCCCAGCCCCAGCATTTT. Amino acid sequence: CASSSPPQPQHF.

This chain connects TRBV5-1 to TRBJ2-3, with 9 bases lining up with TRBD1. The CDR3 consists of 14 residues. Germline CDR1 is SGHRS and CDR2 is YFSETQ. The V gene end was trimmed by 4 bases and the J gene end by 3 bases; junction bases not matched to a gene: 3. CDR3 DNA sequence: TGCGCCAGCAGCGGAGGACAGGGGACAGATACGCAGTATTTT. As protein: CASSGGQGTDTQYF. The full variable domain, completed using reference TRBV5-1 and TRBJ2-3, is KAGVTQTPRYLIKTRGQQVTLSCSPISGHRSVSWYQQTPGQGLQFLFEYFSETQRNKGNFPGRFSGRQFSNSRSEMNVSTLELGDSALYLCASSGGQGTDTQYFGPGTRLTVL.

At least ten counts were recorded for this clonotype. The rearrangement links TRBV27 to TRBJ2-5, with 10 nucleotides matching TRBD2. The CDR3 runs to 14 residues. From germline, CDR1 is MNHEY and CDR2 SMNVEV (reference sequence). With V trimmed by 4 bases and J by 7 bases, 6 bases remained unmatched. CDR3 nucleotides: TGTGCCAGCAGTTCCGGGACTAGCGTTGGGACCCAGTACTTC. Translating gives CASSSGTSVGTQYF.

This clonotype was detected ten times or more. The chain recombines TRBV29-1 with TRBJ2-5; no firm D call. Trimming pared 0 bases from V and 5 bases from J, leaving 13 bases between. The germline V gene encodes CDR1 SQVTM and CDR2 ANQGSEA. The length of the CDR3 is 14 residues. CDR3 nucleotides: TGCAGCGTTGAAGACCGGCTCGAGGCGGAGACCCAGTACTTC. Its translation: CSVEDRLEAETQYF.

This clonotype was detected ten times or more. V usage is TRBV11-1 and J usage is TRBJ1-1, with D perhaps TRBD1 (5 bases). This CDR3 comprises 15 residues. The V and J ends lost 0 bases and 0 bases respectively, with 8 bases between them. The germline gives CDR1 SGHAT, CDR2 FQDESV (reference sequence). The CDR3 DNA sequence: TGTGCCAGCAGCTTAGCGGGGGGACTGAACACTGAAGCTTTCTTT. Translating gives CASSLAGGLNTEAFF. Using reference TRBV11-1 and TRBJ1-1 for the parts outside the CDR3, the full variable domain is EAEVAQSPRYKITEKSQAVAFWCDPISGHATLYWYRQILGQGPELLVQFQDESVVDDSQLPKDRFSAERLKGVDSTLKIQPAELGDSAMYLCASSLAGGLNTEAFFGQGTRLTVV.

This clonotype was counted ten times or more. The chain links TRBV7-8 to TRBJ2-7; possibly TRBD1 for D (5 bases). Germline V gene lookup returns CDR1 SGHVS and CDR2 FQNEAQ. The CDR3 runs to 16 residues. V was clipped by 2 bases and J by 5 bases, with 19 bases between them. CDR3 in DNA: TGTGCCAGCAGCTTAAGACTGCGATCTTTGGGGCACGAGCAGTACTTC. Protein product: CASSLRLRSLGHEQYF.

This clonotype was seen a handful of times. The genes are TRBV7-2 and TRBJ2-7, with 8 nucleotides matching TRBD1. This CDR3 is built from 14 residues. Trimming at V came to 4 bases and at J to 5 bases, leaving 7 bases not matched to a gene. The germline V gene encodes CDR1 SGHTA and CDR2 FQGNSA. In DNA form, the CDR3 reads TGTGCCAGCAGCTCGACGGGACAGGTGCACGAGCAGTACTTC. This translates into CASSSTGQVHEQYF.

There are many counts of this clonotype. J is TRBJ2-2 and V is TRBV11-2; D not certain. From germline, CDR1 is SGHAT and CDR2 FQNNGV. There are 14 residues in the CDR3. V lost 1 base, J lost 1 base, and 4 bases lay in between. CDR3 sequence reads: CASSLVGNTGELFF. The CDR3, as DNA: TGTGCCAGCAGCTTAGTTGGGAACACCGGGGAGCTGTTTTTT. The full variable domain, completed using reference TRBV11-2 and TRBJ2-2, is EAGVAQSPRYKIIEKRQSVAFWCNPISGHATLYWYQQILGQGPKLLIQFQNNGVVDDSQLPKDRFSAERLKGVDSTLKIQPAKLEDSAVYLCASSLVGNTGELFFGEGSRLTVL.

This clonotype was observed many times. The chain carries TRBV29-1 and TRBJ2-7; possibly TRBD1 or TRBD2 for D (5 bases each). V gave up 7 bases and J gave up 0 bases, with 13 bases separating them. From germline, CDR1 is SQVTM and CDR2 ANQGSEA. This CDR3 is 13 amino acids long. In DNA, the CDR3 is TGCAGCGCCTCCACGGGGACCTCCTACGAGCAGTACTTC. It codes for CSASTGTSYEQYF.

This clonotype was seen more than once but under ten times. J is TRBJ1-1 and V is TRBV12-3 or TRBV12-4; 7 nucleotides align to TRBD1. This CDR3 is built from 17 residues. V lost 8 bases, J lost 6 bases, and 21 bases stayed unmatched. The CDR3 region has the DNA TGTGCCAGCTCACCGGGGACAGTGAGAACATTGCGCGCTGAAGCTTTCTTT. Translating it yields CASSPGTVRTLRAEAFF.

The V gene is TRBV12-3 or TRBV12-4, the J gene TRBJ2-7; weak D call: TRBD2 (7 bases). Trimming took off 8 bases at V and 5 bases at J, with 16 bases between the two ends. The CDR3 runs to 13 residues. In nucleotides, the CDR3 is TGTGCCAGCCTCCGAGGGGGGGTCCACGAGCAGTACTTC. It translates to CASLRGGVHEQYF.

This clonotype was counted at least ten times. The chain joins TRBV7-9 to TRBJ1-1; D possibly corresponds to TRBD1 (6 bases). V lost 11 bases, J lost 7 bases, and 14 bases lay in between. CDR1 SEHNR and CDR2 FQNEAQ come from the germline V gene (reference sequence). The CDR3 length is 11 residues. CDR3 in DNA: TGTGCCGGAGAGGGGGACCTTGAAGCTTTCTTT. Protein: CAGEGDLEAFF.

DNA of the CDR3: TGTGCCAGCAGTAAACCGGGGGGTAGCGGGAGAATGACCGAGCAGTACTTC. This gives the protein CASSKPGGSGRMTEQYF. This chain connects TRBV28 to TRBJ2-7; 9 nucleotides line up with TRBD2. J lost 6 bases, V lost 5 bases, and 17 bases had no gene match. Germline CDR1 MDHEN, CDR2 SYDVKM. The CDR3 loop spans 17 amino acids.

The chain carries TRBV10-3 and TRBJ2-5; D may be TRBD2 (5 bases). The V gene's germline CDR1 is ENHRY and CDR2 SYGVKD. The CDR3 is 13 amino acids. V shed 6 bases and J shed 4 bases, with 12 bases lying between them. CDR3 amino acids: CAIRSEGRETQYF. CDR3 nucleotide sequence: TGTGCCATCAGAAGTGAGGGTAGAGAGACCCAGTACTTC.

This clonotype was counted many times. The chain combines TRBV12-3 or TRBV12-4 with TRBJ2-5; D might be TRBD1 (5 bases). V dropped 5 bases and J dropped 2 bases, with 12 bases sitting between them. The length of the CDR3 is 14 residues. The CDR3 loop reads CASSPTGVQETQYF. The CDR3, as DNA: TGTGCCAGCAGTCCTACAGGCGTTCAAGAGACCCAGTACTTC.

This clonotype has a count of ten or more. The rearrangement joins TRBV29-1 to TRBJ2-7; 8 nucleotides line up with TRBD1. The germline gives CDR1 SQVTM, CDR2 ANQGSEA. V gave up 3 bases and J gave up 2 bases; unmatched junction bases: 3. The CDR3 runs 13 residues. The CDR3 bases are TGCAGCGTTGAGGGACAGGCGACCTACGAGCAGTACTTC. As protein: CSVEGQATYEQYF.

This sequence joins TRBV3-1 and TRBJ1-1; D remains unclear. Germline-derived CDR1 and CDR2 are LGHDT and YNNKEL (reference sequence). V gave up 3 bases and J gave up 1 base, with 9 bases separating them. The CDR3 consists of 14 residues. The CDR3 protein is CASSQSDGNTEAFF. The CDR3 DNA follows: TGTGCCAGCAGCCAGTCGGACGGGAACACTGAAGCTTTCTTT.

V gene TRBV7-8 combines with J gene TRBJ2-5, with D possibly TRBD1 on 6 matching bases. The CDR3 has 16 residues. The V and J ends lost 5 bases and 2 bases respectively, with 18 bases between them. Germline loops: CDR1 SGHVS, CDR2 FQNEAQ. The CDR3: CASSQKFGTQQETQYF. In nucleotides, the CDR3 is TGTGCCAGCAGCCAAAAATTCGGGACACAACAAGAGACCCAGTACTTC.

V usage is TRBV6-1 and J usage is TRBJ2-7; D gene uncertain. Trimming took 3 bases from V and 2 from J, leaving 11 bases between them. The V gene's germline CDR1 is MNHNS and CDR2 SASEGT. CDR3 length equals 14 residues. CDR3 nucleotide sequence: TGTGCCAGCAGTGATGGGTACCCGACCTACGAGCAGTACTTC. It yields the protein CASSDGYPTYEQYF.

The sample holds many counts of this clonotype. The chain joins TRBV7-2 to TRBJ2-5, with D tentatively TRBD2 (6 bases). V lost 4 bases and J 0 bases, leaving 9 bases between the germline ends. This CDR3 region has 14 residues. Germline loops: CDR1 SGHTA, CDR2 FQGNSA. This CDR3 reads CASSSGGNQETQYF. The CDR3 DNA is TGTGCCAGCAGCTCCGGGGGAAACCAAGAGACCCAGTACTTC.

This clonotype was picked up many times. The V gene is TRBV12-5, the J gene TRBJ1-1; D remains ambiguous. Between the trimmed V and J ends, which lost 7 bases and 2 bases, there was a span of 11 bases. This CDR3 has 13 residues. The germline gives CDR1 LGHNT, CDR2 FRNRAP. This CDR3 is CASAPGPNTEAFF. In DNA form, the CDR3 reads TGTGCTAGTGCCCCCGGGCCTAACACTGAAGCTTTCTTT. Based on the CDR3 plus reference TRBV12-5 and TRBJ1-1, the full variable domain is DARVTQTPRHKVTEMGQEVTMRCQPILGHNTVFWYRQTMMQGLELLAYFRNRAPLDDSGMPKDRFSAEMPDATLATLKIQPSEPRDSAVYFCASAPGPNTEAFFGQGTRLTVV.

This clonotype was observed at least ten times. The chain links TRBV2 to TRBJ1-2, with D uncertain. The CDR3 length is 14 residues. Trimming took 8 bases from V and 5 from J, leaving 18 bases between them. From germline, CDR1 is SNHLY and CDR2 FYNNEI. For the CDR3, the DNA is TGTGCCAGCGAAGGAGACTCACCCCCGTATGGCTACACCTTC. Protein product: CASEGDSPPYGYTF.